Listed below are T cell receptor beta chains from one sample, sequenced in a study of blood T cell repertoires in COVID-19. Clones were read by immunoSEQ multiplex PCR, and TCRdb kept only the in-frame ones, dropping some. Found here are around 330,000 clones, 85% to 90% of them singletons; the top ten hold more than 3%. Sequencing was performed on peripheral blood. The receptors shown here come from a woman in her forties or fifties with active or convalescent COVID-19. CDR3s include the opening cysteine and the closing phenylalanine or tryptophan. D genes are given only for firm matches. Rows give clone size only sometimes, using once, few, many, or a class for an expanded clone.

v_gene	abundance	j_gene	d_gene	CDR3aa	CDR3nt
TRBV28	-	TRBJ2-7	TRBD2	CASSLGGSYEQYF	TGTGCCAGCAGTTTGGGCGGGAGCTACGAGCAGTACTTC
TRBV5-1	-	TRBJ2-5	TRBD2	CASSLGLAALQETQYF	TGCGCCAGCAGCTTGGGACTAGCGGCATTACAAGAGACCCAGTACTTC
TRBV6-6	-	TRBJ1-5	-	CASSYSGASNQPQHF	TGTGCCAGCAGTTACTCGGGGGCCAGCAATCAGCCCCAGCATTTT
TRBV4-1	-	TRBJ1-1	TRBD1	CASSQGRGHDTEAFF	TGCGCCAGCAGCCAAGGCAGGGGGCACGACACTGAAGCTTTCTTT
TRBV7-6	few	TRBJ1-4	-	CASSTGRRVNEKLFF	TGTGCCAGCAGCACCGGACGGAGGGTAAATGAAAAACTGTTTTTT
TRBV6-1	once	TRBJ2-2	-	CASSDTGARANTGELFF	TGTGCCAGCAGTGACACAGGAGCTCGAGCGAACACCGGGGAGCTGTTTTTT
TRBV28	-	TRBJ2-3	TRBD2	CASSSQLAGYTDTQYF	TGTGCCAGCAGTTCTCAACTAGCGGGATACACAGATACGCAGTATTTT
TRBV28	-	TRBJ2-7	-	CASTTTAGEQYF	TGTGCCAGCACCACGACAGCTGGGGAGCAGTACTTC
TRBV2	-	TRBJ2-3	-	CASSQLGDTQYF	TGTGCCAGCAGTCAACTTGGAGATACGCAGTATTTT
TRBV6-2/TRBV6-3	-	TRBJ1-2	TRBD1	CASSYLDRAPADYGYTF	TGTGCCAGCAGTTACCTAGACAGGGCACCGGCGGACTATGGCTACACCTTC
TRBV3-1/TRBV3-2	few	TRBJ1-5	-	CASSLQVGGDQPQHF	TGTGCCAGCAGCCTCCAAGTGGGGGGGGATCAGCCCCAGCATTTT
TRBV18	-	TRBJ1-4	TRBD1	CASSLNRGKDEKLFF	TGTGCCAGCTCATTGAACAGGGGGAAGGATGAAAAACTGTTTTTT
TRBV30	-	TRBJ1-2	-	CAWSVLGAGGGYTF	TGTGCCTGGAGTGTACTGGGGGCGGGGGGCGGCTACACCTTC
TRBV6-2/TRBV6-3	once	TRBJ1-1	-	CASSYLKRNTEAFF	TGTGCCAGCAGTTACTTGAAGAGGAACACTGAAGCTTTCTTT
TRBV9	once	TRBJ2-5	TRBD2	CASSVGGGALETQYF	TGTGCCAGCAGCGTAGGCGGGGGGGCCTTGGAGACCCAGTACTTC
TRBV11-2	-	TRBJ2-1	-	CASSGRGFNYNEQFF	TGTGCCAGCAGCGGACGCGGGTTTAATTACAATGAGCAGTTCTTC
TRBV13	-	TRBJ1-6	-	CASSFGTLYNSPLHF	TGTGCCAGCAGCTTCGGGACACTTTATAATTCACCCCTCCACTTT
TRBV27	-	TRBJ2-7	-	CASSLLTTSPTYEQYF	TGTGCCAGCAGTTTACTCACTACCTCTCCGACCTACGAGCAGTACTTC
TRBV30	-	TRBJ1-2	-	CAWSSFRGYGYTF	TGTGCCTGGAGTTCGTTCAGGGGATATGGCTACACCTTC
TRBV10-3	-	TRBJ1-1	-	CAISGPGLEAFF	TGTGCCATCAGTGGCCCAGGCCTTGAAGCTTTCTTT
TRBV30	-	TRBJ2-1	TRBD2	CAWSPHSGLAYNEQFF	TGTGCCTGGAGTCCTCATTCCGGACTAGCGTACAATGAGCAGTTCTTC
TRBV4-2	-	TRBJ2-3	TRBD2	CASSQERGWARLAGEDTQYF	TGTGCCAGCAGCCAAGAAAGGGGCTGGGCGAGACTAGCGGGAGAAGATACGCAGTATTTT
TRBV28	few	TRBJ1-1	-	CASSPPNRVGTEAFF	TGTGCCAGCAGTCCCCCCAACAGGGTTGGCACTGAAGCTTTCTTT
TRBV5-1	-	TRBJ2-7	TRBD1	CASSRSGQGLTYEQYF	TGCGCCAGCAGCCGTTCCGGACAGGGGCTAACCTACGAGCAGTACTTC
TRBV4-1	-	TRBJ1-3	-	CASSQLPLTETGNTIYF	TGCGCCAGCAGCCAACTACCCTTGACAGAGACTGGAAACACCATATATTTT
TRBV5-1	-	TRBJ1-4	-	CASSYQGRANEKLFF	TGCGCCAGCAGCTACCAGGGTCGGGCTAATGAAAAACTGTTTTTT
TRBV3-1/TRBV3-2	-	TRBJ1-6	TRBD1	CASSPSRGQDLNSPLHF	TGTGCCAGCAGCCCATCTCGAGGACAGGATCTTAATTCACCCCTCCACTTT
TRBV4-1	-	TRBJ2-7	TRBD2	CASSLRGGSSYEQYF	TGCGCCAGCAGCCTCCGCGGGGGGAGCTCCTACGAGCAGTACTTC
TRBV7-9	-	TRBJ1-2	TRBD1	CASGRQGGTGYTF	TGTGCCAGCGGAAGACAGGGTGGAACTGGCTACACCTTC